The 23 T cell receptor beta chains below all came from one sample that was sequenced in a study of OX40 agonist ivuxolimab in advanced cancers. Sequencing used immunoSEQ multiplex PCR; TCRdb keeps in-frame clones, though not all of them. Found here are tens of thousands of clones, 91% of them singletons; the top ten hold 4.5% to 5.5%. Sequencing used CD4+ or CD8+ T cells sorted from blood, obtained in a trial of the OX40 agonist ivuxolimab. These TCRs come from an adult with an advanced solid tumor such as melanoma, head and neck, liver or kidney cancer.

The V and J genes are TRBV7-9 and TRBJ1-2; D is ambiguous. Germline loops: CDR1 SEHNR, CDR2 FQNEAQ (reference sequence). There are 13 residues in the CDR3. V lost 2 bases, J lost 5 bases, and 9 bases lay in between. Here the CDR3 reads CASSLISFYGYTF. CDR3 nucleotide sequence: TGTGCCAGCAGCTTAATTTCATTTTATGGCTACACCTTC.

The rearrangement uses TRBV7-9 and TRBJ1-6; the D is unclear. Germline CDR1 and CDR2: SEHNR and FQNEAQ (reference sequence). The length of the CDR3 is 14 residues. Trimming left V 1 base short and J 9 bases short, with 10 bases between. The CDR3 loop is CASSLEPKGSPLHF. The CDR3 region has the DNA TGTGCCAGCAGCTTAGAACCAAAGGGTTCACCCCTCCACTTT.

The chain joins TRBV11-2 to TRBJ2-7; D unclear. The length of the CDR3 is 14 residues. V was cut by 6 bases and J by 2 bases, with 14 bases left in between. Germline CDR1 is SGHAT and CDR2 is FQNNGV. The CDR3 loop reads CASSYLDTAYEQYF. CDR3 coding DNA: TGTGCCAGCAGTTACCTAGACACAGCCTACGAGCAGTACTTC.

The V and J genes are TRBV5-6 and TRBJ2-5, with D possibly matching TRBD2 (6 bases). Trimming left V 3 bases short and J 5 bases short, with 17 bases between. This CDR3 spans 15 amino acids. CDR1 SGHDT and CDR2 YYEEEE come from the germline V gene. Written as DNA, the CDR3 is TGTGCCAGCAGCTCCCTTCCGGCGGGATCCGAGACCCAGTACTTC. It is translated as CASSSLPAGSETQYF.

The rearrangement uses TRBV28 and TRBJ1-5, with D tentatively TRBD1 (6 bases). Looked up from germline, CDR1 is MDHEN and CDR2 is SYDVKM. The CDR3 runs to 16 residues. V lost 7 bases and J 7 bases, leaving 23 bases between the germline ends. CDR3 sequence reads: CASNGVGGQLGQPQHF. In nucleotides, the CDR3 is TGTGCCAGCAATGGGGTAGGGGGGCAACTGGGACAGCCCCAGCATTTT.

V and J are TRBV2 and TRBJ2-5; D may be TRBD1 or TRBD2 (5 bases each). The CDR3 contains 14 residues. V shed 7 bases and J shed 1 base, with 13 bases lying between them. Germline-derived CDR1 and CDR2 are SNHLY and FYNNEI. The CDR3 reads CASMGRRGQETQYF. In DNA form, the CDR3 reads TGTGCCAGCATGGGACGGCGAGGCCAAGAGACCCAGTACTTC.

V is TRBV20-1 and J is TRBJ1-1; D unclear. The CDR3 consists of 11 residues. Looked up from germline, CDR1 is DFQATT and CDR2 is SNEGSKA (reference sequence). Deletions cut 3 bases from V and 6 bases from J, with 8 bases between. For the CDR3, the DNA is TGCAGTGCTAGCGGTAGGCCTGAAGCTTTCTTT. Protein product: CSASGRPEAFF.

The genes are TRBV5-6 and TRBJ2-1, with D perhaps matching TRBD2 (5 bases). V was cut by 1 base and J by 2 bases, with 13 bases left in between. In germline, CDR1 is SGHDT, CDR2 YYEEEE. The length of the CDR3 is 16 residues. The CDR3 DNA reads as TGTGCCAGCAGCTTGCCGGGCGGACTTACCTACAATGAGCAGTTCTTC. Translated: CASSLPGGLTYNEQFF. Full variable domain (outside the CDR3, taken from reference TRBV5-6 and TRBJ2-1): DAGVTQSPTHLIKTRGQQVTLRCSPKSGHDTVSWYQQALGQGPQFIFQYYEEEERQRGNFPDRFSGHQFPNYSSELNVNALLLGDSALYLCASSLPGGLTYNEQFFGPGTRLTVL.

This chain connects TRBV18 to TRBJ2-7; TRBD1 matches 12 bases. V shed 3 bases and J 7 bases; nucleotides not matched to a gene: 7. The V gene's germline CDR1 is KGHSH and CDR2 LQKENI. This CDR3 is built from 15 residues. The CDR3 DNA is TGTGCCAGCTCACCTACCGGGACAGGGGGCAAAGAGCAGTACTTC. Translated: CASSPTGTGGKEQYF.

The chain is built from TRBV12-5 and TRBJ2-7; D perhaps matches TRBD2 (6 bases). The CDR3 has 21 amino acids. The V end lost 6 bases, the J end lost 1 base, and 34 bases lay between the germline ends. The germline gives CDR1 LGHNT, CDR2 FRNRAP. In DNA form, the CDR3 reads TGTGCTAGTGGCCAAAGGCGGAGGGACTGGCTAGGAGTGGGGCTTTCCTACGAGCAGTACTTC. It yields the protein CASGQRRRDWLGVGLSYEQYF.

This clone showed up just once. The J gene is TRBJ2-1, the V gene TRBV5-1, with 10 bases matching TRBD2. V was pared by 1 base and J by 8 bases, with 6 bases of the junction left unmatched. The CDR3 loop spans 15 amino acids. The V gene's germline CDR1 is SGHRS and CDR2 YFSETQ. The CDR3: CASSLRPSGSHEQFF. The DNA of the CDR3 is TGCGCCAGCAGCTTGAGGCCTAGCGGGAGTCATGAGCAGTTCTTC.

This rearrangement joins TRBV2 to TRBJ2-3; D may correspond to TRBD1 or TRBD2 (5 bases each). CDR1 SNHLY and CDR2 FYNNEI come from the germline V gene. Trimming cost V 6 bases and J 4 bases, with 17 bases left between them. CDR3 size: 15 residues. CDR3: CASSLQGARADTQYF. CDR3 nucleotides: TGTGCCAGCAGCCTCCAGGGAGCGAGGGCAGATACGCAGTATTTT.

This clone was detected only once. CDR3: CASTPPRNTEAFF. CDR3 bases: TGTGCCAGCACCCCCCCCCGAAACACTGAAGCTTTCTTT. This sequence joins TRBV28 and TRBJ1-1; D is unclear. Germline V gene sequence: CDR1 MDHEN, CDR2 SYDVKM. The CDR3 has 13 amino acids. The V end was cut by 7 bases, the J end by 2 bases, with 11 bases between.

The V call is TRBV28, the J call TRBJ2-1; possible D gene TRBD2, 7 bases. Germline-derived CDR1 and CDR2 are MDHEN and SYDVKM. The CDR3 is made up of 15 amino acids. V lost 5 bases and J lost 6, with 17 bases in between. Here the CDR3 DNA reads TGTGCCAGCAGTGATACAGGGCGGGGGCGCAATGAGCAGTTCTTC. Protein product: CASSDTGRGRNEQFF.

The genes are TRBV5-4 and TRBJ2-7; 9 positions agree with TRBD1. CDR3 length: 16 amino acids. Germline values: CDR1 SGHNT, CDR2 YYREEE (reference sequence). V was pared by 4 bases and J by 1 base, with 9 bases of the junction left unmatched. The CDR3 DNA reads TGTGCCAGCAGCCCGCGACAGGGGGTTGTATCCTACGAGCAGTACTTC. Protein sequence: CASSPRQGVVSYEQYF.

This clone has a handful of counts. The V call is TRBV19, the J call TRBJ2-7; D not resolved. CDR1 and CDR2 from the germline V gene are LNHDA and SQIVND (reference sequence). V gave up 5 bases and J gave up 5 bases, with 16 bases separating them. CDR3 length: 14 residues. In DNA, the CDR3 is TGTGCCAGTAGTCCCTCCCATCGCGTACACGAGCAGTACTTC. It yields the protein CASSPSHRVHEQYF.

For the CDR3, the DNA is TGTGCCAGCAGCGTAGGGCCGGGTCAGCCCCAGCATTTT. It specifies CASSVGPGQPQHF. This chain joins TRBV9 and TRBJ1-5; no reliable D call. CDR1 is SGDLS, CDR2 YYNGEE, per germline. V was trimmed by 0 bases and J by 6 bases, leaving 7 bases between them. CDR3 length: 13 amino acids.

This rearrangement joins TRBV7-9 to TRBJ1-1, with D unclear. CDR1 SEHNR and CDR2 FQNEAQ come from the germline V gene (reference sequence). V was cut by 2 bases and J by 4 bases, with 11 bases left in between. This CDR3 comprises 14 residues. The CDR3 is CASSLMRSGTEAFF. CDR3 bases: TGTGCCAGCAGCTTAATGAGGAGCGGCACTGAAGCTTTCTTT.

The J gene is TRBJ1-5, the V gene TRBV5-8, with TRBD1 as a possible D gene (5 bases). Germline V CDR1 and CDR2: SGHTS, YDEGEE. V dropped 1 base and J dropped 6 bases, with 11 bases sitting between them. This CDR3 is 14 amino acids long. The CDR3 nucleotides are TGTGCCAGCAGCTTGCGGCAGGGAAGTCAGCCCCAGCATTTT. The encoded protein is CASSLRQGSQPQHF.

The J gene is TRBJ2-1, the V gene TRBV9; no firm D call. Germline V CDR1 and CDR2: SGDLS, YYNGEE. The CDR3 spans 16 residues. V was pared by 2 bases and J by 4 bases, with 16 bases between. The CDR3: CASSVRKGGGYNEQFF. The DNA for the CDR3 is TGTGCCAGCAGCGTGCGGAAAGGCGGCGGTTACAATGAGCAGTTCTTC.

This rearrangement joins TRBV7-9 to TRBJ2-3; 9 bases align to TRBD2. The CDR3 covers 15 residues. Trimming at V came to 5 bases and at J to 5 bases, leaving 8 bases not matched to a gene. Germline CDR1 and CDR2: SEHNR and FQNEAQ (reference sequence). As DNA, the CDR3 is TGTGCCAGCAGCCTAGTCCCTAGCGGGGAAGATACGCAGTATTTT. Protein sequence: CASSLVPSGEDTQYF.

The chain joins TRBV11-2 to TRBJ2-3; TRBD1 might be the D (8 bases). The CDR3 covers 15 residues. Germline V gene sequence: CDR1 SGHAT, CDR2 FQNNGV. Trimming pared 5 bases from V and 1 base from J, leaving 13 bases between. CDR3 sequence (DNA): TGTGCCAGCAGCGGAACAGGGGGGGGCACAGATACGCAGTATTTT. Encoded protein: CASSGTGGGTDTQYF.

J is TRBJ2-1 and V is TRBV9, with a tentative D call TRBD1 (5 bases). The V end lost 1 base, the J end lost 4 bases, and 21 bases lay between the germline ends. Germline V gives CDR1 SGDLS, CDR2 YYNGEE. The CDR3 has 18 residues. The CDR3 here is CASSVPGDGHSLYNEQFF. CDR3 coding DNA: TGTGCCAGCAGCGTACCGGGCGACGGACACTCCCTTTACAATGAGCAGTTCTTC. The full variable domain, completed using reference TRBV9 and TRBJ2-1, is DSGVTQTPKHLITATGQRVTLRCSPRSGDLSVYWYQQSLDQGLQFLIQYYNGEERAKGNILERFSAQQFPDLHSELNLSSLELGDSALYFCASSVPGDGHSLYNEQFFGPGTRLTVL.